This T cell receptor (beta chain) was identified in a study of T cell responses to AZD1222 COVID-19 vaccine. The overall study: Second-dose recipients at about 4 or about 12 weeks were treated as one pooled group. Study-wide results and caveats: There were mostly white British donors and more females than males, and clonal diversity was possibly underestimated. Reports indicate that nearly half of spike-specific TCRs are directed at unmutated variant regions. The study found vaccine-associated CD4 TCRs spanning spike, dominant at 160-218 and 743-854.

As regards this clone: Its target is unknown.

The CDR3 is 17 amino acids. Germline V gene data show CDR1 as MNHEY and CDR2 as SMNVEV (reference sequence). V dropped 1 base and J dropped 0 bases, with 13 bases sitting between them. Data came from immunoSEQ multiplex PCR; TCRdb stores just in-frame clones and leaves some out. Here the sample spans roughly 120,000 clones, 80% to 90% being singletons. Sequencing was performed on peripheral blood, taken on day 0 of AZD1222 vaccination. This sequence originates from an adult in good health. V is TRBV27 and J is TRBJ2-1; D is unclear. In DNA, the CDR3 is TGTGCCAGCAGTTTATTTTCCGGCTGGAGCTCCTACAATGAGCAGTTCTTC. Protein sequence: CASSLFSGWSSYNEQFF.